These 28 T cell receptor beta chains came from one sample sequenced in a study of CD8 T cells in ankylosing spondylitis. General study points: Characteristic, it appeared, of ankylosing spondylitis blood was a TCR beta motif of roughly eight highly homologous variants.

TCRdb fed the 5' RACE reads into MiXCR, producing one record per CDR3 protein. In the table there are fewer than 450,000 distinct CDR3 sequences, more than 15% of which are singletons. These receptors are not linked to any known antigen. Sequenced material: blood, either unsorted or a sorted T cell fraction (not recorded which). All receptors come from a male donor with ankylosing spondylitis.

V and J are TRBV7-3 and TRBJ2-3; D remains ambiguous. The V gene's germline CDR1 is SGHTA and CDR2 FQGTGA. This CDR3 is built from 14 residues. V was shortened by 2 bases and J by 1 base, with 7 bases between the two germline ends. The CDR3 bases are TGTGCCAGCAGCTTAGACACCCGCACAGATACGCAGTATTTT. Its translation: CASSLDTRTDTQYF.

This clonotype was seen ten or more times. One end of the junction does not line up with germline, which may come from a read error. The chain is built from TRBV3-1 and TRBJ1-1; D remains unclear. Germline values: CDR1 LGHDT, CDR2 YNNKEL (reference sequence). The CDR3 runs to 14 residues. The CDR3 loop is CASSQVGKNTEAFF. The CDR3, as DNA: TGCGCCAGCAGCCAAGTGGGCAAGAACACTGAAGCTTTCTTT.

This clonotype was counted a few times. The rearrangement joins TRBV24-1 to TRBJ1-2, with D hard to call. Trimming shortened V by 4 bases and J by 7 bases, and 9 bases separated the two germline ends. Germline values: CDR1 KGHDR, CDR2 SFDVKD. The CDR3 is 12 amino acids. CDR3 nucleotides: TGTGCCACCAGTGACCGGGCTGGTGGCTACACCTTC. It codes for CATSDRAGGYTF.

This clonotype was counted many times. The genes are TRBV7-3 and TRBJ2-1, with D possibly being TRBD1 (5 bases). The CDR3 consists of 13 residues. Looked up from germline, CDR1 is SGHTA and CDR2 is FQGTGA. Trimming removed 5 bases from V and 2 bases from J, with 7 bases in between. The CDR3 loop is CASSTGTYNEQFF. CDR3 DNA sequence: TGTGCCAGCAGCACAGGAACCTACAATGAGCAGTTCTTC.

The chain uses TRBV30 and TRBJ2-3; 10 nucleotides line up with TRBD2. This CDR3 spans 14 amino acids. Germline V gene sequence: CDR1 GTSNPN, CDR2 SVGIG (reference sequence). V dropped 0 bases and J dropped 8; count of bases not matched to a gene: 5. The DNA of the CDR3 is TGTGCCTGGAGTGTGCCTAGCGGGGGCGGTACGCAGTATTTT. It codes for CAWSVPSGGGTQYF. Combining the CDR3 with reference TRBV30 and TRBJ2-3 gives the whole variable domain SQTIHQWPATLVQPVGSPLSLECTVEGTSNPNLYWYRQAAGRGLQLLFYSVGIGQISSEVPQNLSASRPQDRQFILSSKKLLLSDSGFYLCAWSVPSGGGTQYFGPGTRLTVL.

This clonotype was seen many times. The V call is TRBV6-1, the J call TRBJ1-6; 10 bases match TRBD1. CDR3 length: 15 amino acids. From germline, CDR1 is MNHNS and CDR2 SASEGT. J lost 8 bases, V lost 2 bases, and 3 bases had no gene match. CDR3 protein: CASSERTGGDSPLHF. The CDR3 DNA sequence: TGTGCCAGCAGTGAAAGGACAGGGGGGGATTCACCCCTCCACTTT.

In this sample, this clonotype turned up many times. The rearrangement joins TRBV20-1 to TRBJ2-2, with 9 positions matching TRBD2. With V trimmed by 3 bases and J by 7 bases, 12 bases remained unmatched. The CDR3 is made up of 16 amino acids. CDR1 and CDR2 from the germline V gene are DFQATT and SNEGSKA (reference sequence). The CDR3 region has the DNA TGCAGTGCTAGCGTAGTAGCGGGAGATCGGGGCGGGGAGCTGTTTTTT. It specifies CSASVVAGDRGGELFF.

The V and J genes are TRBV5-6 and TRBJ2-7; 7 bases fit TRBD2. Unmatched junction bases numbered 16, after V lost 4 bases and J lost 3 bases. The length of the CDR3 is 17 residues. Germline loops: CDR1 SGHDT, CDR2 YYEEEE. CDR3 sequence reads: CASSEGQGASGLYEQYF. The CDR3 coding sequence is TGTGCCAGCAGCGAAGGGCAGGGCGCTAGCGGCCTCTACGAGCAGTACTTC. Full variable domain (missing parts from reference TRBV5-6 and TRBJ2-7): DAGVTQSPTHLIKTRGQQVTLRCSPKSGHDTVSWYQQALGQGPQFIFQYYEEEERQRGNFPDRFSGHQFPNYSSELNVNALLLGDSALYLCASSEGQGASGLYEQYFGPGTRLTVT.

This clonotype was seen many times. CDR3 DNA sequence: TGCGCCAGCAGCTTAAGGGGAGCGGGGAACAATGAGCAGTTCTTC. This encodes CASSLRGAGNNEQFF. This chain uses TRBV5-1 with TRBJ2-1, with 7 bases matching TRBD2. The CDR3 has 15 residues. V lost 2 bases to trimming and J lost 5 bases; unmatched junction nucleotides: 7. From germline, CDR1 is SGHRS and CDR2 YFSETQ.

The chain carries TRBV20-1 and TRBJ1-5; D possibly corresponds to TRBD1 (5 bases). The V end lost 3 bases, the J end lost 1 base, and 13 bases lay between the germline ends. In germline, CDR1 is DFQATT, CDR2 SNEGSKA (reference sequence). CDR3 size: 15 residues. CDR3 in DNA: TGCAGTGCTAGCCCGTGGGGGATGAGCAATCAGCCCCAGCATTTT. Translated, it gives CSASPWGMSNQPQHF.

The sample holds a few counts of this clonotype. CDR3 bases: TGTGCCAGCAGCCAAGATTGGCAGGACGGGGCTGAAGCTTTCTTT. This sequence encodes CASSQDWQDGAEAFF. The chain carries TRBV3-1 and TRBJ1-1; D remains unclear. V lost 0 bases to trimming and J lost 6 bases, with 14 bases between them. Germline-derived CDR1 and CDR2 are LGHDT and YNNKEL (reference sequence). This CDR3 is 15 amino acids long. The variable domain in full, completed from reference TRBV3-1 and TRBJ1-1, reads DTAVSQTPKYLVTQMGNDKSIKCEQNLGHDTMYWYKQDSKKFLKIMFSYNNKELIINETVPNRFSPKSPDKAHLNLHINSLELGDSAVYFCASSQDWQDGAEAFFGQGTRLTVV.

The rearrangement joins TRBV12-3 or TRBV12-4 to TRBJ1-2, with D maybe TRBD1 (6 bases). Between the trimmed V and J ends, which lost 7 bases and 8 bases, there was a span of 20 bases. There are 14 residues in the CDR3. CDR3 bases: TGTGCCAGCACCCTCGGGTCGGGGGCTCGGGGCTACACCTTC. This codes for CASTLGSGARGYTF.

This clonotype was detected a few times. The chain recombines TRBV28 with TRBJ2-3; 14 bases fit TRBD2. This CDR3 is built from 15 residues. In germline, CDR1 is MDHEN, CDR2 SYDVKM. Trimming at V came to 5 bases and at J to 4 bases, leaving 2 bases not matched to a gene. Here the CDR3 reads CASSGTSGRADTQYF. The DNA for the CDR3 is TGTGCCAGCAGTGGGACTAGCGGGAGAGCAGATACGCAGTATTTT.

The rearrangement links TRBV3-1 to TRBJ2-2; no clear D gene. The germline gives CDR1 LGHDT, CDR2 YNNKEL (reference sequence). Trimming removed 2 bases from V and 4 bases from J, with 8 bases in between. The CDR3 has 14 residues. CDR3 sequence reads: CASSQFLSTGELFF. The CDR3 nucleotides read TGTGCCAGCAGCCAATTTCTGAGCACCGGGGAGCTGTTTTTT.

This clonotype has a handful of counts. This chain links TRBV24-1 with TRBJ1-1; TRBD1 matches at 11 bases. Germline CDR1 and CDR2: KGHDR and SFDVKD. Trimming took 8 bases from V and 4 from J; bases not matched to a gene: 5. The CDR3 runs to 14 residues. In DNA form, the CDR3 reads TGTGCCACCATGGGGGGGACAGGGGGCACTGAAGCTTTCTTT. Its translation is CATMGGTGGTEAFF.

The V and J genes are TRBV29-1 and TRBJ2-3; 11 bases line up with TRBD2. J was trimmed by 5 bases and V by 3 bases; bases with no gene match: 4. The CDR3 contains 14 residues. Germline-derived CDR1 and CDR2 are SQVTM and ANQGSEA. The CDR3 nucleotides are TGCAGCGTTGATAGCGGGGGGGCTGGAGATACGCAGTATTTT. Translation gives CSVDSGGAGDTQYF.

V and J are TRBV29-1 and TRBJ1-4, with a tentative D call TRBD1 (5 bases). V was shortened by 5 bases and J by 4 bases, with 14 bases between the two germline ends. This CDR3 is built from 14 residues. The V gene's germline CDR1 is SQVTM and CDR2 ANQGSEA. The CDR3 loop reads CSVHSTGSNEKLFF. The DNA for the CDR3 is TGCAGCGTTCACTCCACAGGCAGTAATGAAAAACTGTTTTTT.

The sample holds a few counts of this clonotype. This chain connects TRBV10-3 to TRBJ1-5, with D maybe TRBD1 (6 bases). The CDR3 runs to 14 residues. V was trimmed by 11 bases and J by 1 base, leaving 15 bases between them. Germline CDR1 reads ENHRY; CDR2 reads SYGVKD. The chain's CDR3 is CAPCWGLSNQPQHF. The DNA of the CDR3 is TGTGCCCCCTGTTGGGGGCTGAGCAATCAGCCCCAGCATTTT.

V gene TRBV4-2 combines with J gene TRBJ1-2; D is perhaps TRBD1 (5 bases). The V end was cut by 3 bases, the J end by 0 bases, with 11 bases between. The CDR3 is 15 amino acids. The germline CDR1 and CDR2 sequences are LGHNA and YNFKEQ. In nucleotides, the CDR3 is TGTGCCAGCAGCCAGACGACAGCCACTAACTATGGCTACACCTTC. Translation: CASSQTTATNYGYTF.

This clonotype was detected a few times. CDR3 bases: TGCGCCAGCAGCTTGGTAGTGGGTTTGGACACTGAAGCTTTCTTT. It yields the protein CASSLVVGLDTEAFF. The chain is built from TRBV5-1 and TRBJ1-1; D ambiguous. CDR1 SGHRS and CDR2 YFSETQ come from the germline V gene. V lost 0 bases to trimming and J lost 3 bases, with 12 bases between them. There are 15 residues in the CDR3.

The chain links TRBV6-2 or TRBV6-3 to TRBJ2-3; 10 nucleotides agree with TRBD2. CDR3 size: 16 residues. V trimming: 5 bases; J trimming: 2 bases; junction bases outside the gene matches: 7. Germline V CDR1 and CDR2: MNHEY, SVGEGT. The CDR3 DNA reads as TGTGCCAGCAGTCGGGGAGGACTAGCGGCCACAGATACGCAGTATTTT. The encoded protein is CASSRGGLAATDTQYF.

This clonotype was observed a few times. The chain has TRBV7-9 and TRBJ2-1; TRBD2 matches 8 bases. Germline-derived CDR1 and CDR2 are SEHNR and FQNEAQ (reference sequence). The CDR3 extends over 15 amino acids. V was pared by 3 bases and J by 4 bases, with 5 bases of the junction left unmatched. The CDR3 DNA reads TGTGCCAGCAGCTTCGGTAGCGGGGCTTACAATGAGCAGTTCTTC. It codes for CASSFGSGAYNEQFF.

The chain couples TRBV15 to TRBJ1-3, with a weak D call TRBD1 (6 bases). The CDR3 runs 14 residues. CDR1 LNHNV and CDR2 YYDKDF come from the germline V gene (reference sequence). Trimming took 5 bases from V and 0 from J, leaving 8 bases between them. CDR3 sequence (DNA): TGTGCCACCAGCGGACAGATCTCTGGAAACACCATATATTTT. Translation gives CATSGQISGNTIYF. The whole variable domain, remainder taken from reference TRBV15 and TRBJ1-3, is DAMVIQNPRYQVTQFGKPVTLSCSQTLNHNVMYWYQQKSSQAPKLLFHYYDKDFNNEADTPDNFQSRRPNTSFCFLDIRSPGLGDTAMYLCATSGQISGNTIYFGEGSWLTVV.

This clonotype was observed many times. This rearrangement joins TRBV12-3 or TRBV12-4 to TRBJ1-2; D is ambiguous. The CDR3 length is 15 residues. The V and J ends lost 3 bases and 0 bases respectively, with 11 bases between them. CDR3 nucleotides: TGTGCCAGCAGTTTTGACCCGAGGACTAACTATGGCTACACCTTC. Protein sequence: CASSFDPRTNYGYTF.

The chain employs TRBV5-1 and TRBJ2-7; TRBD2 aligns across 7 bases. Germline values: CDR1 SGHRS, CDR2 YFSETQ. The CDR3 totals 14 residues. Germline trimming cut 7 bases from V and 7 bases from J; bases unmatched to any gene: 14. This chain's CDR3 is CASEGGGLSGEQYF. In DNA, the CDR3 is TGCGCCAGCGAAGGCGGGGGTCTGTCGGGGGAGCAGTACTTC.

In this sample, this clonotype turned up many times. The chain is built from TRBV20-1 and TRBJ1-4; 11 bases are shared with TRBD1. The trim removed 6 bases at V and 7 bases at J, leaving 13 bases unmatched. CDR3 length: 16 residues. Germline V gene lookup returns CDR1 DFQATT and CDR2 SNEGSKA (reference sequence). Here the CDR3 reads CSAHSGQGARGEKLFF. CDR3 nucleotide sequence: TGCAGTGCGCACTCCGGACAGGGGGCGCGAGGTGAAAAACTGTTTTTT.

This clonotype was recorded a few times. This sequence joins TRBV28 and TRBJ1-1; TRBD1 is a possible D gene (5 bases). Germline V gene data show CDR1 as MDHEN and CDR2 as SYDVKM. V lost 6 bases, J lost 0 bases, and 8 bases lay in between. CDR3 length: 13 residues. The CDR3 protein is CASRTELNTEAFF. The CDR3 DNA sequence: TGTGCCAGCAGGACAGAGTTGAACACTGAAGCTTTCTTT.

The chain recombines TRBV7-9 with TRBJ2-1, with a weak D call TRBD2 (5 bases). The CDR3 has 14 residues. Trimming pared 7 bases from V and 2 bases from J, leaving 12 bases between. Germline V CDR1 and CDR2: SEHNR, FQNEAQ (reference sequence). This CDR3 reads CASTPAGTYNEQFF. CDR3 coding DNA: TGTGCCAGCACCCCTGCGGGTACCTACAATGAGCAGTTCTTC. The full variable domain, with the rest looked up from reference TRBV7-9 and TRBJ2-1, is DTGVSQNPRHKITKRGQNVTFRCDPISEHNRLYWYRQTLGQGPEFLTYFQNEAQLEKSRLLSDRFSAERPKGSFSTLEIQRTEQGDSAMYLCASTPAGTYNEQFFGPGTRLTVL.